The 29 T cell receptor beta chains below all came from one sample that was sequenced in a study of blood T cell repertoires in COVID-19. Some clones are missing from TCRdb's copy, which holds only in-frame ones; the method was immunoSEQ multiplex PCR. The data contain tens of thousands of clones, around 80% of them singletons. Sequences were obtained from peripheral blood. The receptors originated from a man over 45 with COVID-19, enrolled during active disease.

This clone was counted a single time. J is TRBJ2-5 and V is TRBV7-9; TRBD2 matches at 8 bases. The germline V gene has CDR1 SEHNR and CDR2 FQNEAQ (reference sequence). The V and J ends lost 3 bases and 2 bases, in that order; junction bases with no gene match: 2. The CDR3 is 14 residues long. The CDR3 here is CASSFTSGQETQYF. The CDR3 DNA reads as TGTGCCAGCAGCTTTACTAGCGGACAAGAGACCCAGTACTTC.

In its sample, this clone was seen once. This rearrangement joins TRBV12-3 or TRBV12-4 to TRBJ2-2; D may be TRBD1 (6 bases). Trimming pared 3 bases from V and 7 bases from J, leaving 9 bases between. CDR3 length equals 13 residues. The CDR3 sequence: CASSFGTYGELFF. The DNA for the CDR3 is TGTGCCAGCAGTTTCGGGACATACGGGGAGCTGTTTTTT.

This chain links TRBV18 with TRBJ2-7; D gene uncertain. CDR3 size: 12 residues. CDR1 is KGHSH and CDR2 is LQKENI in the germline V gene. Trimming shortened V by 6 bases and J by 4 bases, and 10 bases separated the two germline ends. For the CDR3, the DNA is TGTGCCAGCTCGCGGAATGAGTACGAGCAGTACTTC. Encoded protein: CASSRNEYEQYF.

This chain connects TRBV11-2 to TRBJ2-5; D remains ambiguous. Per the germline V gene, CDR1 is SGHAT and CDR2 is FQNNGV. This CDR3 is built from 12 residues. V was clipped by 6 bases and J by 0 bases, with 5 bases between them. The CDR3 DNA sequence: TGTGCCAGCAGTCGGTACCAAGAGACCCAGTACTTC. Its translation is CASSRYQETQYF.

This clone has a handful of counts. CDR3: CASRPGQPYNEQFF. The CDR3 bases are TGTGCCAGCAGACCAGGACAGCCCTACAATGAGCAGTTCTTC. The J gene is TRBJ2-1, the V gene TRBV6-5; tentative D call: TRBD1 (6 bases). In germline, CDR1 is MNHEY, CDR2 SVGAGI. The CDR3 contains 14 residues. Trimming removed 6 bases from V and 2 bases from J, with 11 bases in between.

The J gene is TRBJ2-2, the V gene TRBV5-4; maybe TRBD1 (6 bases). The CDR3 loop spans 14 amino acids. Germline values: CDR1 SGHNT, CDR2 YYREEE (reference sequence). Trimming took 3 bases from V and 6 from J, leaving 12 bases between them. Here the CDR3 reads CASSSGVSPGELFF. DNA for the CDR3: TGTGCCAGCAGCTCAGGGGTCTCACCCGGGGAGCTGTTTTTT. Together with reference TRBV5-4 and TRBJ2-2, the CDR3 gives the full variable domain: ETGVTQSPTHLIKTRGQQVTLRCSSQSGHNTVSWYQQALGQGPQFIFQYYREEENGRGNFPPRFSGLQFPNYSSELNVNALELDDSALYLCASSSGVSPGELFFGEGSRLTVL.

V and J are TRBV6-5 and TRBJ2-3; D gene unclear. V gave up 6 bases and J gave up 8 bases, with 12 bases separating them. In germline, CDR1 is MNHEY, CDR2 SVGAGI. This CDR3 spans 12 amino acids. The CDR3 nucleotides are TGTGCCAGCAGGCCCCAAGTCGGTACGCAGTATTTT. This codes for CASRPQVGTQYF.

V and J are TRBV19 and TRBJ1-5; 7 positions agree with TRBD1. The CDR3 contains 15 residues. Germline CDR1 reads LNHDA; CDR2 reads SQIVND (reference sequence). J gave up 5 bases and V 3 bases, and 7 bases lay outside the gene matches. DNA for the CDR3: TGTGCCAGTAGTATTTTGGGACAGAGATATCAGCCCCAGCATTTT. Protein sequence: CASSILGQRYQPQHF.

The chain carries TRBV4-2 and TRBJ2-1, with D possibly matching TRBD1 (5 bases). CDR1 is LGHNA and CDR2 is YNFKEQ in the germline V gene. The CDR3 runs 14 residues. V was trimmed by 1 base and J by 5 bases, leaving 9 bases between them. The CDR3 protein is CASSQGGRDNEQFF. CDR3 nucleotides: TGTGCCAGCAGCCAAGGCGGCAGGGACAATGAGCAGTTCTTC.

The chain recombines TRBV14 with TRBJ1-5; D gene unclear. This CDR3 contains 8 residues. CDR1 and CDR2 from the germline V gene are SGHDN and FVKESK. The CDR3 nucleotides read TGTGCTCGGTCCCGCCAGCATTTT. It encodes CARSRQHF.

The chain joins TRBV29-1 to TRBJ2-7, with D possibly TRBD1 on 6 matching bases. This CDR3 region has 13 residues. V dropped 2 bases and J dropped 3 bases, with 11 bases sitting between them. Looked up from germline, CDR1 is SQVTM and CDR2 is ANQGSEA. The CDR3 sequence is CSVESGTLYEQYF. CDR3 DNA: TGCAGCGTTGAATCCGGGACACTCTACGAGCAGTACTTC.

The V and J genes are TRBV9 and TRBJ2-1; D call uncertain. Germline lookup yields CDR1 SGDLS and CDR2 YYNGEE. The CDR3 totals 17 residues. V was trimmed by 0 bases and J by 7 bases, leaving 20 bases between them. The CDR3 here is CASSVAILPRFTNEQFF. The DNA of the CDR3 is TGTGCCAGCAGCGTAGCCATACTACCGCGATTTACGAATGAGCAGTTCTTC.

CDR3 protein: CASSPRDRGSGANVLTF. The CDR3 nucleotides read TGTGCCAGCTCACCTAGGGACAGGGGTTCTGGGGCCAACGTCCTGACTTTC. The rearrangement uses TRBV18 and TRBJ2-6, with TRBD1 matching over 10 bases. The germline CDR1 and CDR2 sequences are KGHSH and LQKENI. The CDR3 sequence is 17 residues long. With V trimmed by 3 bases and J by 1 base, 3 bases remained unmatched. The full variable domain, rest sourced from reference TRBV18 and TRBJ2-6, is NAGVMQNPRHLVRRRGQEARLRCSPMKGHSHVYWYRQLPEEGLKFMVYLQKENIIDESGMPKERFSAEFPKEGPSILRIQQVVRGDSAAYFCASSPRDRGSGANVLTFGAGSRLTVL.

The chain employs TRBV6-1 and TRBJ2-1; D might be TRBD1 (8 bases). There are 14 residues in the CDR3. Trimming removed 2 bases from V and 9 bases from J, with 14 bases in between. Germline V gives CDR1 MNHNS, CDR2 SASEGT. The CDR3 region is CASSEQGAGVEQFF. CDR3 nucleotide sequence: TGTGCCAGCAGTGAACAGGGGGCGGGGGTTGAGCAGTTCTTC.

This rearrangement joins TRBV6-5 to TRBJ2-7; 8 bases match TRBD1. Per the germline V gene, CDR1 is MNHEY and CDR2 is SVGAGI. This CDR3 contains 15 residues. V lost 0 bases to trimming and J lost 3 bases; unmatched junction nucleotides: 4. CDR3 region: CASSYSTGQVYEQYF. CDR3 nucleotides: TGTGCCAGCAGTTACTCCACGGGACAGGTCTACGAGCAGTACTTC.

V gene TRBV4-2 combines with J gene TRBJ2-1; maybe TRBD2 (5 bases). V dropped 0 bases and J dropped 6 bases, with 18 bases sitting between them. This CDR3 region has 17 residues. Germline CDR1 LGHNA, CDR2 YNFKEQ. The CDR3 DNA follows: TGTGCCAGCAGCCAAGAGTGGCTACAAGAAGGAGGCAATGAGCAGTTCTTC. This translates into CASSQEWLQEGGNEQFF.

This clone was seen more than once but under ten times. This sequence joins TRBV4-1 and TRBJ1-5, with 9 bases aligning to TRBD1. This CDR3 spans 14 amino acids. Germline CDR1 is MGHRA and CDR2 is YSYEKL. The V gene end was trimmed by 3 bases and the J gene end by 6 bases; junction bases not matched to a gene: 3. CDR3 loop: CASSQGTGFQPQHF. Here the CDR3 DNA reads TGCGCCAGCAGCCAGGGGACAGGGTTTCAGCCCCAGCATTTT.

This clone came up once. The gene calls are TRBV27 and TRBJ1-2, with 9 bases identical to TRBD1. The CDR3 has 16 residues. V shed 5 bases and J 0 bases; nucleotides not matched to a gene: 7. Per germline, CDR1 MNHEY and CDR2 SMNVEV (reference sequence). CDR3 nucleotides: TGTGCCAGCAGTACCCGGAACAGGGGGCCTAACTATGGCTACACCTTC. Translating it yields CASSTRNRGPNYGYTF.

The chain employs TRBV28 and TRBJ2-7; D is perhaps TRBD1 (6 bases). The CDR3 sequence is 14 residues long. Trimming pared 2 bases from V and 2 bases from J, leaving 10 bases between. Germline V lookup: CDR1 MDHEN, CDR2 SYDVKM. The CDR3 loop is CASSLQGFPYEQYF. The CDR3 DNA reads TGTGCCAGCAGTTTACAGGGGTTTCCCTACGAGCAGTACTTC.

The rearrangement uses TRBV6-1 and TRBJ2-5; 7 positions agree with TRBD2. CDR1 is MNHNS, CDR2 SASEGT, per germline. V lost 3 bases and J lost 0; bases outside the gene matches: 10. CDR3 length: 17 residues. CDR3 DNA: TGTGCCAGCAGTGATCGGTTGGGGCGGGGGTACCAAGAGACCCAGTACTTC. Its translation is CASSDRLGRGYQETQYF.

The chain uses TRBV9 and TRBJ1-3, with D tentatively TRBD1 (5 bases). Trimming pared 0 bases from V and 7 bases from J, leaving 11 bases between. Germline V gene sequence: CDR1 SGDLS, CDR2 YYNGEE. The CDR3 is 14 amino acids. This CDR3 reads CASSVGQHRNTIYF. The CDR3 DNA follows: TGTGCCAGCAGCGTAGGACAGCACAGGAACACCATATATTTT.

The genes are TRBV3-1 (or the pseudogene TRBV3-2) and TRBJ2-7, with D possibly TRBD1 on 6 matching bases. Germline V gene lookup returns CDR1 LGHDT and CDR2 YNNKEL (reference sequence). The ends were cut back, 4 bases at V and 5 bases at J, with 9 bases in the middle. CDR3 length: 12 amino acids. The chain's CDR3 is CASSLQGNEQYF. As DNA, the CDR3 is TGTGCCAGCAGCCTACAGGGAAACGAGCAGTACTTC.

V gene TRBV4-1 combines with J gene TRBJ2-1; 8 bases agree with TRBD2. The CDR3 spans 19 residues. V shed 7 bases, J shed 0 bases, and the junction held 17 bases outside the gene matches. The germline CDR1 and CDR2 sequences are MGHRA and YSYEKL. The CDR3 protein is CASNPRGLVMESSYNEQFF. In DNA form, the CDR3 reads TGCGCCAGCAACCCCAGGGGACTAGTAATGGAGAGCTCCTACAATGAGCAGTTCTTC.

The genes are TRBV25-1 and TRBJ1-2; D gene uncertain. The V and J ends lost 4 bases and 6 bases respectively, with 9 bases between them. Germline values: CDR1 MGHDK, CDR2 SYGVNS. The CDR3 spans 12 residues. The CDR3 loop reads CASSAGVDGYTF. In DNA form, the CDR3 reads TGTGCCAGCAGTGCGGGAGTGGATGGCTACACCTTC.

This clone has only a few counts. The chain has TRBV7-9 and TRBJ2-7; 7 bases map to TRBD1. This CDR3 is built from 15 residues. J lost 0 bases, V lost 1 base, and 3 bases had no gene match. Germline lookup yields CDR1 SEHNR and CDR2 FQNEAQ (reference sequence). The CDR3 loop reads CASSLVRGPSYEQYF. The CDR3 coding sequence is TGTGCCAGCAGCTTAGTAAGGGGGCCCTCCTACGAGCAGTACTTC.

This clone was counted a single time. This chain uses TRBV6-5 with TRBJ2-3; D remains ambiguous. Per germline, CDR1 MNHEY and CDR2 SVGAGI. The CDR3 has 14 residues. The V end lost 0 bases, the J end lost 5 bases, and 9 bases lay between the germline ends. CDR3 sequence reads: CASSYSLPLDTQYF. CDR3 in DNA: TGTGCCAGCAGTTACTCTCTCCCCCTAGATACGCAGTATTTT.

CDR3 protein: CASSLLLTGEGLDTGELFF. In DNA form, the CDR3 reads TGCGCCAGCAGCTTGCTGTTAACAGGGGAAGGATTAGACACCGGGGAGCTGTTTTTT. The chain couples TRBV5-1 to TRBJ2-2; TRBD1 agrees at 7 bases. V gave up 1 base and J gave up 3 bases; unmatched junction bases: 15. Germline-derived CDR1 and CDR2 are SGHRS and YFSETQ. This CDR3 has 19 amino acids.

V gene TRBV18 combines with J gene TRBJ2-3; a possible D gene is TRBD2 (5 bases). The germline CDR1 and CDR2 sequences are KGHSH and LQKENI. The CDR3 has 15 amino acids. Trimming stripped 0 bases from V and 6 bases from J, with 13 bases between. The CDR3 sequence: CASSPPLRGYDTQYF. CDR3 DNA sequence: TGTGCCAGCTCACCACCCCTCCGGGGATACGATACGCAGTATTTT.

In its sample, this clone was seen once. The chain has TRBV11-1 and TRBJ1-2; D call uncertain. The CDR3 is 14 amino acids. V was cut by 6 bases and J by 0 bases, with 11 bases left in between. Per germline, CDR1 SGHAT and CDR2 FQDESV (reference sequence). CDR3: CASSSSSANYGYTF. Written as DNA, the CDR3 is TGTGCCAGCAGTTCGTCCAGCGCTAACTATGGCTACACCTTC.